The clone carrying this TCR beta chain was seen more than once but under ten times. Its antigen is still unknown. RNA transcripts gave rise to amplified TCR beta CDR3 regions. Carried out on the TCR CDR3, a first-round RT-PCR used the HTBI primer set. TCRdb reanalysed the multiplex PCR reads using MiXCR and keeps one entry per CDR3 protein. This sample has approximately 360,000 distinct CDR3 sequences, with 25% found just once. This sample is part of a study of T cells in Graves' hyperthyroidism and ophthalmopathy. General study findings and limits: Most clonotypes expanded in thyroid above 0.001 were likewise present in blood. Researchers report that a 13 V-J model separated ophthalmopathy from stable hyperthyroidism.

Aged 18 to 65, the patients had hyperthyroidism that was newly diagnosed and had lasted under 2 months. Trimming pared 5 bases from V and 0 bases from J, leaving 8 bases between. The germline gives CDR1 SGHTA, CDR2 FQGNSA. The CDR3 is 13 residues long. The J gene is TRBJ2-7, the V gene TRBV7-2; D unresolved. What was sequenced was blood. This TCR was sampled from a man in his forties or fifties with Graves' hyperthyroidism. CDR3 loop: CASSIGPSYEQYF. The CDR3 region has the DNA TGTGCCAGCAGCATCGGTCCCTCCTACGAGCAGTACTTC.